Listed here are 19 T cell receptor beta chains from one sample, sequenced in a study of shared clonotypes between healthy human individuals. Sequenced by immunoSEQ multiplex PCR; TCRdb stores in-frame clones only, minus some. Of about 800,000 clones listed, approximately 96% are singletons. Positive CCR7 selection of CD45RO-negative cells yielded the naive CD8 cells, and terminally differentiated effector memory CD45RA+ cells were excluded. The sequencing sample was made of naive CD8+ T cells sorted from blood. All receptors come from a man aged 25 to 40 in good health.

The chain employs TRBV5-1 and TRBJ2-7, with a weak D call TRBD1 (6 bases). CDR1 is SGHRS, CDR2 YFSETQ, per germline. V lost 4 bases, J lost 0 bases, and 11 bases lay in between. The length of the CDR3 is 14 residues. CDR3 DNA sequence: TGCGCCAGCAGCGCGGCAGGGGTCTCCTACGAGCAGTACTTC. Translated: CASSAAGVSYEQYF.

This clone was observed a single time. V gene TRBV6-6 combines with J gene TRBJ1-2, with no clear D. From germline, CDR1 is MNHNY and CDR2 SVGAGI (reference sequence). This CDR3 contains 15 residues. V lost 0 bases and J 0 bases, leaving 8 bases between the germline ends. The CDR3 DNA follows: TGTGCCAGCAGTTACTCAACAGCAGCTAACTATGGCTACACCTTC. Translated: CASSYSTAANYGYTF.

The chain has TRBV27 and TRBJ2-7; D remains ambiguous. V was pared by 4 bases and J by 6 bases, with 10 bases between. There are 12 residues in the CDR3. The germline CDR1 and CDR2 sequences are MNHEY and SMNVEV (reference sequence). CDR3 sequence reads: CASSSTFSEQYF. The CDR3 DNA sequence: TGTGCCAGCAGTTCCACCTTCTCCGAGCAGTACTTC.

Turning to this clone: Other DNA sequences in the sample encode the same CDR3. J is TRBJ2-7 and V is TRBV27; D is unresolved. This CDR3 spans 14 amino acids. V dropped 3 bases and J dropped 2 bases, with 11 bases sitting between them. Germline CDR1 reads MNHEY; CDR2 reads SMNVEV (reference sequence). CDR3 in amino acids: CASSFGGPTYEQYF. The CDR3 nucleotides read TGTGCCAGCAGTTTTGGCGGACCCACCTACGAGCAGTACTTC.

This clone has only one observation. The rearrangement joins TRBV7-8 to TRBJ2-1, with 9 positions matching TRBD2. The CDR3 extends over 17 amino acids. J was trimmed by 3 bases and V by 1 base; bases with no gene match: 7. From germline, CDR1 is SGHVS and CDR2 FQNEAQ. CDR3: CASSLVGTSSHYNEQFF. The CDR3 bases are TGTGCCAGCAGCTTAGTCGGGACTAGCAGCCACTACAATGAGCAGTTCTTC.

The CDR3 region has the DNA TGCGCCAGCAGCCAAAGCCGAGCGGGAGGTAACTACGAGCAGTACTTC. It specifies CASSQSRAGGNYEQYF. The chain recombines TRBV4-3 with TRBJ2-7, with 9 bases matching TRBD2. The CDR3 sequence is 16 residues long. V dropped 2 bases and J dropped 3; count of bases not matched to a gene: 8. Germline V gives CDR1 LGHNA, CDR2 YSLEER.

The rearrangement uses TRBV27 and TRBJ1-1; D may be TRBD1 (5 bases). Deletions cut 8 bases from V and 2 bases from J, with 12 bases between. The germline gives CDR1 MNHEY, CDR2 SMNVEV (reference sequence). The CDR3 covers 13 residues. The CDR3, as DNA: TGTGCCAGCTCCCAGGGCCCAAACACTGAAGCTTTCTTT. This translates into CASSQGPNTEAFF.

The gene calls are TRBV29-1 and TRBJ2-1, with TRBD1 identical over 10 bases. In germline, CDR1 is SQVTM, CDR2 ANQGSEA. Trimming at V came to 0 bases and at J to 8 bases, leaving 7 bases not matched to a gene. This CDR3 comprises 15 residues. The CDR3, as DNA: TGCAGCGTTGAAGATCGGGACAGGGGTTATGATGAGCAGTTCTTC. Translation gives CSVEDRDRGYDEQFF.

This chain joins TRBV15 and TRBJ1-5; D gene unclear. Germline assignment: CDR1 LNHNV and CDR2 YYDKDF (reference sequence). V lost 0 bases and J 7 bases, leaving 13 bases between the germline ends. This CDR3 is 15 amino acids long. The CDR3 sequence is CATSRDVGPGQPQHF. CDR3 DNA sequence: TGTGCCACCAGCAGAGATGTGGGCCCCGGACAGCCCCAGCATTTT. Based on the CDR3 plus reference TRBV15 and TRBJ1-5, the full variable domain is DAMVIQNPRYQVTQFGKPVTLSCSQTLNHNVMYWYQQKSSQAPKLLFHYYDKDFNNEADTPDNFQSRRPNTSFCFLDIRSPGLGDTAMYLCATSRDVGPGQPQHFGDGTRLSIL.

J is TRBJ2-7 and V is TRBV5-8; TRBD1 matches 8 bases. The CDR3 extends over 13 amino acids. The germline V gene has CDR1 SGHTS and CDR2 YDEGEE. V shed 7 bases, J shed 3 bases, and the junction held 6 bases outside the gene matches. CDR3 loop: CASEETGGYEQYF. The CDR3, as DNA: TGTGCCAGCGAGGAAACAGGGGGCTACGAGCAGTACTTC.

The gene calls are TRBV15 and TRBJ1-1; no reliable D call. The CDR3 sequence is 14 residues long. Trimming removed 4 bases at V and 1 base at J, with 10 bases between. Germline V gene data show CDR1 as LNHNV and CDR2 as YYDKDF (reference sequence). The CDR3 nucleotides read TGTGCCACCAGCACCCGGACGGCGAACACTGAAGCTTTCTTT. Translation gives CATSTRTANTEAFF.

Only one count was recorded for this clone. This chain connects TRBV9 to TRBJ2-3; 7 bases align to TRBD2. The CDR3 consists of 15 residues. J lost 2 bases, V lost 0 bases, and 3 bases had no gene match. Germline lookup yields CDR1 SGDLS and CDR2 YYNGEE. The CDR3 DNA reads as TGTGCCAGCAGCGTAGGGGGGACTAACACAGATACGCAGTATTTT. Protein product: CASSVGGTNTDTQYF.

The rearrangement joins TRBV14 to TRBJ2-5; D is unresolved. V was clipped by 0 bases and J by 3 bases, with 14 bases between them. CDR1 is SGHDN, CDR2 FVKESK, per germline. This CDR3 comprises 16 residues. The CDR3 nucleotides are TGTGCCAGCAGCCAAGAAATGGGATATTCGGAAGAGACCCAGTACTTC. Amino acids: CASSQEMGYSEETQYF.

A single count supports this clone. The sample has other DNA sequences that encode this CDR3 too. The CDR3 spells CASSPSDNEQFF. CDR3 DNA: TGTGCCAGCTCACCATCGGACAATGAGCAGTTCTTC. The V and J genes are TRBV18 and TRBJ2-1; no definite D call. The CDR3 has 12 amino acids. V was cut by 2 bases and J by 5 bases, with 4 bases left in between. In germline, CDR1 is KGHSH, CDR2 LQKENI. Combining the CDR3 with reference TRBV18 and TRBJ2-1 gives the whole variable domain NAGVMQNPRHLVRRRGQEARLRCSPMKGHSHVYWYRQLPEEGLKFMVYLQKENIIDESGMPKERFSAEFPKEGPSILRIQQVVRGDSAAYFCASSPSDNEQFFGPGTRLTVL.

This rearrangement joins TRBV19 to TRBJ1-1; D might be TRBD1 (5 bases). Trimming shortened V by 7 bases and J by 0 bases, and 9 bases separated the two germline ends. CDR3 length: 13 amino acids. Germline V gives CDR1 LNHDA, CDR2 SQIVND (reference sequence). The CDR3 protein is CASNPGMNTEAFF. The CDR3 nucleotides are TGTGCCAGTAATCCAGGGATGAACACTGAAGCTTTCTTT.

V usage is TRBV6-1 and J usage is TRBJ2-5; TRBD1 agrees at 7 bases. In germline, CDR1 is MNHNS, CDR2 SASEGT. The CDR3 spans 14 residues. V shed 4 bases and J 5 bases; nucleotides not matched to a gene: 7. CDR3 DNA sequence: TGTGCCAGCAGTGCAACAGGGGCCCGGGAGACCCAGTACTTC. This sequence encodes CASSATGARETQYF.

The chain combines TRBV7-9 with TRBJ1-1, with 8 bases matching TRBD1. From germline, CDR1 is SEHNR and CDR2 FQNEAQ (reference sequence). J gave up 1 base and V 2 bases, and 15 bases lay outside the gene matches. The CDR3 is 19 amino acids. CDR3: CASSLPSGQGAEGNTEAFF. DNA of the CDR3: TGTGCCAGCAGCTTACCCTCCGGGCAGGGGGCAGAGGGGAACACTGAAGCTTTCTTT.

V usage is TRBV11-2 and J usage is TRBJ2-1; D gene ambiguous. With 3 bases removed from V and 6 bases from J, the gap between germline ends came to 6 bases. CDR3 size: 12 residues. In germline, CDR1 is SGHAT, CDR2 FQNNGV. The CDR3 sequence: CASSLYGNEQFF. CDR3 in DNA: TGTGCCAGCAGCTTGTACGGCAATGAGCAGTTCTTC.

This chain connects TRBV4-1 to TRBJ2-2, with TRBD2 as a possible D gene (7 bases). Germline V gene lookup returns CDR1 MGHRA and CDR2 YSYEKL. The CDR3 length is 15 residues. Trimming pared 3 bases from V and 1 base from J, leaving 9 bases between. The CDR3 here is CASSQGGGNTGELFF. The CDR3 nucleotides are TGCGCCAGCAGCCAGGGAGGGGGGAACACCGGGGAGCTGTTTTTT.